Below, 22 T cell receptor beta chains from the same sample are listed, as sequenced in a study of CD8 T cells in ankylosing spondylitis. TCRdb passed the 5' RACE reads through MiXCR, listing each CDR3 protein once. Here the sample spans 300,000 to 350,000 distinct CDR3 sequences, approximately 14% being singletons. Material for sequencing was blood, either unsorted or a sorted T cell fraction (not recorded which). The receptors come from a male donor with ankylosing spondylitis or in good health (not recorded which).

This clonotype was found a few times. The chain uses TRBV12-3 or TRBV12-4 and TRBJ2-1, with D maybe TRBD2 (6 bases). This CDR3 contains 15 residues. V lost 8 bases, J lost 10 bases, and 24 bases lay in between. The CDR3 loop reads CASSSAGLVYREQFF. DNA for the CDR3: TGTGCCAGCTCCAGCGCGGGACTCGTATACAGAGAGCAGTTCTTC.

This rearrangement joins TRBV20-1 to TRBJ2-3, with 8 bases identical to TRBD2. The CDR3 has 14 residues. V lost 3 bases, J lost 1 base, and 3 bases stayed unmatched. The germline CDR1 and CDR2 sequences are DFQATT and SNEGSKA (reference sequence). CDR3 sequence reads: CSASGRDGTDTQYF. CDR3 DNA sequence: TGCAGTGCTAGCGGGAGGGACGGCACAGATACGCAGTATTTT.

Only a few counts were recorded for this clonotype. This rearrangement joins TRBV12-3 or TRBV12-4 to TRBJ1-4; D is perhaps TRBD1 (6 bases). This CDR3 is 14 amino acids long. Between the trimmed V and J ends, which lost 3 bases and 5 bases, there was a span of 10 bases. The CDR3, as DNA: TGTGCCAGCAGTTTCAGGGGCGGGAATGAAAAACTGTTTTTT. Translation: CASSFRGGNEKLFF.

This sequence joins TRBV20-1 and TRBJ2-7, with D perhaps being TRBD1 or TRBD2 (6 bases each). V dropped 5 bases and J dropped 2 bases, with 19 bases sitting between them. This CDR3 spans 15 amino acids. Germline CDR1 and CDR2: DFQATT and SNEGSKA (reference sequence). The CDR3 nucleotides read TGCAGTGCTTTCCTTTCGGGGGCACATACCTACGAGCAGTACTTC. Translation gives CSAFLSGAHTYEQYF.

This clonotype was seen a handful of times. The chain joins TRBV6-5 to TRBJ2-3; perhaps D is TRBD1 or TRBD2 (5 bases each). This CDR3 has 14 residues. Germline V gene lookup returns CDR1 MNHEY and CDR2 SVGAGI. The V and J ends lost 4 bases and 5 bases respectively, with 13 bases between them. The CDR3 bases are TGTGCCAGCAGTTCCCGGGACCCCAGAGATACGCAGTATTTT. Protein: CASSSRDPRDTQYF.

At least ten counts were recorded for this clonotype. The chain has TRBV5-1 and TRBJ1-2, with a weak D call TRBD1 (5 bases). CDR3 length: 13 amino acids. The germline CDR1 and CDR2 sequences are SGHRS and YFSETQ. Trimming removed 1 base from V and 2 bases from J, with 6 bases in between. The CDR3 coding sequence is TGCGCCAGCAGCTTGTACAGGAACTATGGCTACACCTTC. Translating gives CASSLYRNYGYTF.

The J gene is TRBJ2-3, the V gene TRBV20-1, with 7 bases that match TRBD2. Unmatched junction bases numbered 12, after V lost 6 bases and J lost 0 bases. CDR1 and CDR2 from the germline V gene are DFQATT and SNEGSKA (reference sequence). CDR3 size: 16 residues. This chain's CDR3 is CSATAPAGASTDTQYF. The CDR3 nucleotides read TGCAGTGCCACCGCTCCGGCGGGAGCAAGCACAGATACGCAGTATTTT.

V is TRBV12-3 or TRBV12-4 and J is TRBJ2-6; D is possibly TRBD1 (5 bases). The CDR3 has 15 amino acids. Trimming removed 3 bases at V and 2 bases at J, with 8 bases between. CDR3 loop: CASSFRVAGANVLTF. The CDR3 region has the DNA TGTGCCAGCAGTTTCAGGGTTGCTGGGGCCAACGTCCTGACTTTC.

This clonotype was counted only a few times. This chain joins TRBV7-2 and TRBJ2-5; 7 bases are a match to TRBD2. The ends lost 1 base at V and 4 bases at J; junction bases unmatched: 3. The CDR3 loop spans 14 amino acids. Germline V CDR1 and CDR2: SGHTA, FQGNSA. CDR3 amino acids: CASSLGRGSETQYF. For the CDR3, the DNA is TGTGCCAGCAGCTTAGGGCGGGGGTCAGAGACCCAGTACTTC.

The chain has TRBV5-1 and TRBJ1-6; 9 nucleotides agree with TRBD1. The CDR3 length is 15 residues. Germline V gene lookup returns CDR1 SGHRS and CDR2 YFSETQ. V lost 4 bases, J lost 8 bases, and 7 bases stayed unmatched. DNA for the CDR3: TGCGCCAGCAGCCCGGACAGGGGATCGTATTCACCCCTCCACTTT. This gives the protein CASSPDRGSYSPLHF.

This chain uses TRBV12-3 or TRBV12-4 with TRBJ2-7; 9 bases align to TRBD1. V was pared by 6 bases and J by 2 bases, with 23 bases of the junction left unmatched. There are 20 residues in the CDR3. CDR3 sequence (DNA): TGTGCCAGCAGCCCAGTGGTGGGACAGGGCTTACAACCACATCCCTACGAGCAGTACTTC. This sequence encodes CASSPVVGQGLQPHPYEQYF.

In this sample, this clonotype turned up a few times. The V gene is TRBV3-1, the J gene TRBJ2-3, with a weak D call TRBD2 (6 bases). This CDR3 contains 16 residues. CDR1 LGHDT and CDR2 YNNKEL come from the germline V gene (reference sequence). V was clipped by 3 bases and J by 0 bases, with 13 bases between them. In DNA form, the CDR3 reads TGTGCCAGCAGCCAGTTACCGGGAGTAAGCACAGATACGCAGTATTTT. Translating gives CASSQLPGVSTDTQYF.

This clonotype was found a few times. The chain's CDR3 is CASSLEAGVPSYGYTF. CDR3 DNA sequence: TGCGCCAGCAGCTTGGAAGCAGGGGTTCCTTCGTATGGCTACACCTTC. This chain links TRBV5-1 with TRBJ1-2, with D tentatively TRBD1 (6 bases). Germline lookup yields CDR1 SGHRS and CDR2 YFSETQ. The CDR3 has 16 amino acids. The V and J ends lost 0 bases and 5 bases respectively, with 17 bases between them.

This clonotype came up a few times. The chain joins TRBV6-5 to TRBJ1-5; D is unresolved. The CDR3 totals 13 residues. The V end lost 4 bases, the J end lost 0 bases, and 4 bases lay between the germline ends. The germline gives CDR1 MNHEY, CDR2 SVGAGI. The DNA of the CDR3 is TGTGCCAGCAGTTTCAATAGCAATCAGCCCCAGCATTTT. Translating gives CASSFNSNQPQHF.

The chain has TRBV2 and TRBJ2-6, with a weak D call TRBD1 (6 bases). Germline assignment: CDR1 SNHLY and CDR2 FYNNEI. Trimming pared 7 bases from V and 4 bases from J, leaving 17 bases between. The CDR3 consists of 16 residues. CDR3 protein: CASKKGRGAGANVLTF. The DNA for the CDR3 is TGTGCCAGCAAAAAGGGCAGGGGAGCGGGGGCCAACGTCCTGACTTTC.

This sequence joins TRBV11-1 and TRBJ2-1; D uncertain. Germline assignment: CDR1 SGHAT and CDR2 FQDESV (reference sequence). There are 13 residues in the CDR3. V lost 3 bases and J lost 8, with 11 bases in between. DNA for the CDR3: TGTGCCAGCAGCTTTTCCCCCCCCGATGAGCAGTTCTTC. Its translation is CASSFSPPDEQFF.

The table lists this clonotype with many counts. The rearrangement links TRBV12-3 or TRBV12-4 to TRBJ1-5, with no clear D. Trimming cost V 6 bases and J 10 bases, with 13 bases left between them. CDR3 size: 12 residues. The DNA of the CDR3 is TGTGCCAGCAGCCCGAGCCCTATCCCCCAGCATTTT. Translation gives CASSPSPIPQHF.

The chain joins TRBV6-4 to TRBJ2-1, with D tentatively TRBD1 (6 bases). Trimming shortened V by 3 bases and J by 5 bases, and 11 bases separated the two germline ends. This CDR3 region has 14 residues. CDR1 is MRHNA and CDR2 is SNTAGT in the germline V gene. This CDR3 is CASSDTGGHNEQFF. The CDR3 nucleotides read TGTGCCAGCAGTGATACTGGGGGCCACAATGAGCAGTTCTTC.

Only a few counts were recorded for this clonotype. This chain links TRBV29-1 with TRBJ2-3; D is ambiguous. The CDR3 is 12 residues long. The germline V gene has CDR1 SQVTM and CDR2 ANQGSEA. Trimming removed 3 bases at V and 0 bases at J, with 4 bases between. Here the CDR3 reads CSVDLSTDTQYF. The CDR3, as DNA: TGCAGCGTTGACCTCAGCACAGATACGCAGTATTTT.

The chain couples TRBV7-9 to TRBJ1-1, with D hard to call. The CDR3 sequence is 13 residues long. V shed 2 bases and J shed 9 bases, with 13 bases lying between them. Germline assignment: CDR1 SEHNR and CDR2 FQNEAQ (reference sequence). The chain's CDR3 is CASSLREGIQAFF. For the CDR3, the DNA is TGTGCCAGCAGCTTAAGAGAGGGAATCCAAGCTTTCTTT.

CDR3 bases: TGCGCCAGCAGCTTGGTACAGGGGGAGACCCAGTACTTC. Amino acid sequence: CASSLVQGETQYF. V gene TRBV5-1 combines with J gene TRBJ2-5; 7 bases match TRBD1. Losses at the gene ends were 0 bases for V and 5 bases for J; bases not matched to a gene: 1. Per germline, CDR1 SGHRS and CDR2 YFSETQ. There are 13 residues in the CDR3.

The rearrangement joins TRBV20-1 to TRBJ2-1; D remains unclear. The CDR3 totals 14 residues. V lost 2 bases to trimming and J lost 2 bases, with 10 bases between them. The V gene's germline CDR1 is DFQATT and CDR2 SNEGSKA (reference sequence). The CDR3 DNA is TGCAGTGCTAGAAAGGCTACCACCTACAATGAGCAGTTCTTC. It translates to CSARKATTYNEQFF.